This T cell receptor (beta chain) is drawn from a study of low-dose radiotherapy and immunotherapy resistance in tumors. For the study at large: Patients were given intravenous nivolumab 240 mg every two weeks plus ipilimumab 1 mg/kg every six weeks. Cyclophosphamide infusions of 200 mg/m2 came every two weeks, one day before radiation-immunotherapy. Oral administration of aspirin 300 mg daily occurred for four cycles, commencing at cycle 1 day 1.

cDNA synthesis used a TRAV/TRBV-specific primer set for both chains. The PCR that amplified TCRs ran for around 20 cycles, relying on a constant-region primer and a V-primer adapter. By in vitro transcription, the isolated mRNA was amplified. TCRdb recomputed calls from the reads with MiXCR, one row per CDR3 protein. The data show about 30,000 distinct CDR3 sequences, around 50% seen once. Germline values: CDR1 SGHKS, CDR2 YYEKEE (reference sequence). Germline trimming cut 4 bases from V and 1 base from J; bases unmatched to any gene: 8. The CDR3 has 17 residues. The sample's time point: after trial treatment. Sample treatment: LDRT plus nivolumab, ipilimumab, low-dose cyclophosphamide and aspirin (RACIN trial).

The source of this sequence is a male donor with gallbladder cancer. Specimen: PBMCs, collected after low-dose radiotherapy plus immunotherapy. V usage is TRBV5-5 and J usage is TRBJ1-5; 10 bases line up with TRBD1. The DNA of the CDR3 is TGTGCCAGCAGCGTTCGACCGGGACAGGGGAGCAATCAGCCCCAGCATTTT. Translated, it gives CASSVRPGQGSNQPQHF. Full variable domain (missing parts from reference TRBV5-5 and TRBJ1-5): DAGVTQSPTHLIKTRGQQVTLRCSPISGHKSVSWYQQVLGQGPQFIFQYYEKEERGRGNFPDRFSARQFPNYSSELNVNALLLGDSALYLCASSVRPGQGSNQPQHFGDGTRLSIL.